A single sample gave rise to the 9 T cell receptor beta chains below, sequenced in a study of CD8+ T cells in alopecia areata. Treatment: oral pan-JAK inhibitor, 5-10 mg twice daily. Sequencing templates came from extracted RNA that was reverse transcribed into cDNA. The repertoire was sequenced with immunoSEQ multiplex PCR; TCRdb's copy has only in-frame clones and lacks some. This sample has some 42,000 clones, with roughly 89% found just once. This specimen was CD8+ T cells sorted from blood, taken at week 24, from a patient treated with tofacitinib. The receptors come from a human donor with alopecia areata.

The V gene is TRBV28, the J gene TRBJ2-3; 7 bases align to TRBD1. Unmatched junction bases numbered 9, after V lost 3 bases and J lost 3 bases. The CDR3 extends over 16 amino acids. Germline CDR1 and CDR2: MDHEN and SYDVKM. The CDR3 loop is CASSFRVTGRTDTQYF. For the CDR3, the DNA is TGTGCCAGCAGTTTCAGGGTGACAGGGAGAACAGATACGCAGTATTTT.

J is TRBJ2-1 and V is TRBV19; 13 nucleotides line up with TRBD2. CDR1 LNHDA and CDR2 SQIVND come from the germline V gene (reference sequence). V shed 7 bases, J shed 5 bases, and the junction held 5 bases outside the gene matches. This CDR3 region has 15 residues. The CDR3 is CASTPGLAGNNEQFF. CDR3 bases: TGTGCCAGTACCCCGGGACTAGCGGGGAACAATGAGCAGTTCTTC.

The rearrangement links TRBV29-1 to TRBJ2-5; 10 bases line up with TRBD1. CDR3 length equals 13 residues. Unmatched junction bases numbered 3, after V lost 7 bases and J lost 1 base. Germline V CDR1 and CDR2: SQVTM, ANQGSEA. Here the CDR3 DNA reads TGCAGCGCCCGGGACAGGGGCCAAGAGACCCAGTACTTC. Translated, it gives CSARDRGQETQYF. Together with reference TRBV29-1 and TRBJ2-5, the CDR3 gives the full variable domain: SAVISQKPSRDICQRGTSLTIQCQVDSQVTMMFWYRQQPGQSLTLIATANQGSEATYESGFVIDKFPISRPNLTFSTLTVSNMSPEDSSIYLCSARDRGQETQYFGPGTRLLVL.

This rearrangement joins TRBV4-1 to TRBJ2-5, with D maybe TRBD2 (6 bases). Trimming took off 0 bases at V and 3 bases at J, with 17 bases between the two ends. The CDR3 spans 17 residues. Germline CDR1 MGHRA, CDR2 YSYEKL. The CDR3 bases are TGCGCCAGCAGCCAAGATCTCTGGTCTGGCGGGGAAGAGACCCAGTACTTC. Its protein product is CASSQDLWSGGEETQYF.

J is TRBJ2-1 and V is TRBV7-9; a possible D gene is TRBD2 (5 bases). CDR1 is SEHNR and CDR2 is FQNEAQ in the germline V gene (reference sequence). Trimming removed 5 bases at V and 0 bases at J, with 14 bases between. This CDR3 contains 16 residues. The CDR3 loop is CASSPQDLGSYNEQFF. The CDR3 coding sequence is TGTGCCAGCAGCCCGCAGGACTTGGGCTCCTACAATGAGCAGTTCTTC.

V usage is TRBV14 and J usage is TRBJ2-7; TRBD1 agrees at 9 bases. Germline CDR1 reads SGHDN; CDR2 reads FVKESK. The CDR3 has 17 amino acids. After removal of 3 bases from V and 2 bases from J, the junction contained 11 bases not matched to a gene. CDR3: CASSHRAGQGVPYEQYF. CDR3 sequence (DNA): TGTGCCAGCAGCCATCGTGCGGGACAGGGAGTACCCTACGAGCAGTACTTC.

The chain couples TRBV27 to TRBJ2-5; D remains ambiguous. V was shortened by 5 bases and J by 5 bases, with 18 bases between the two germline ends. CDR3 size: 15 residues. In germline, CDR1 is MNHEY, CDR2 SMNVEV (reference sequence). In DNA, the CDR3 is TGTGCCAGCAGTCCCTCGCCCCACGTCCAGGAGACCCAGTACTTC. It translates to CASSPSPHVQETQYF.

The rearrangement links TRBV29-1 to TRBJ2-1; D is perhaps TRBD2 (5 bases). V lost 3 bases and J lost 6, with 18 bases in between. From germline, CDR1 is SQVTM and CDR2 ANQGSEA. The CDR3 runs to 15 residues. In DNA form, the CDR3 reads TGCAGCGTTGAGAGGTCAGGAGGCGTACCCAATGAGCAGTTCTTC. Translating gives CSVERSGGVPNEQFF.

This chain joins TRBV6-4 and TRBJ2-3; D might be TRBD1 (6 bases). CDR1 is MRHNA and CDR2 is SNTAGT in the germline V gene. Trimming removed 4 bases at V and 4 bases at J, with 12 bases between. This CDR3 region has 14 residues. In nucleotides, the CDR3 is TGTGCCAGCAGTGTAGGACAGAATGCAGATACGCAGTATTTT. It is translated as CASSVGQNADTQYF.